A selection of T cell receptor beta chains follows, all from one sample in a study of cytomegalovirus exposure and HLA in healthy donors. Produced via immunoSEQ multiplex PCR; TCRdb's table is partial and in-frame only. The sample lists some 140,000 clones; around nine tenths were seen once. Sequencing was done on a sample of PBMCs. The receptors were sampled from a man aged 18 to 29 in good health and CMV-seropositive. Each CDR3 is given with its conserved first and last residue. D genes are given only for firm matches. Rows give clone size only sometimes, using once, few, many, or a class for an expanded clone.

d_gene: TRBD2
j_gene: TRBJ2-1
abundance: .
v_gene: TRBV5-1
CDR3nt: TGCGCCAGCAGCTTGGGGACTAGCGGGCTAAATGAGCAGTTCTTC
CDR3aa: CASSLGTSGLNEQFF

d_gene: TRBD1
j_gene: TRBJ2-7
abundance: once
v_gene: TRBV4-1
CDR3nt: TGCGCCAGCAGCCAAGGACAGGGACCTTCCTACGAGCAGTACTTC
CDR3aa: CASSQGQGPSYEQYF

d_gene: .
j_gene: TRBJ1-2
abundance: .
v_gene: TRBV7-2
CDR3nt: TGTGCCAGCAGCTCACAGTCCTCTAACTATGGCTACACCTTC
CDR3aa: CASSSQSSNYGYTF

d_gene: .
j_gene: TRBJ1-5
abundance: few
v_gene: TRBV9
CDR3nt: TGTGCCAGCAGCGGACAGGATATTAATCAGCCCCAGCATTTT
CDR3aa: CASSGQDINQPQHF

d_gene: TRBD1
j_gene: TRBJ1-1
abundance: .
v_gene: TRBV4-3
CDR3nt: TGCGCCAGCAGCCAAGAAAGGGGGCTGGCGGCTGAAGCTTTCTTT
CDR3aa: CASSQERGLAAEAFF

d_gene: TRBD2
j_gene: TRBJ2-7
abundance: .
v_gene: TRBV27
CDR3nt: TGTGCCAGCAGTTTAAACCCTAGCGGGAGGTACGAGCAGTACTTC
CDR3aa: CASSLNPSGRYEQYF

d_gene: TRBD1
j_gene: TRBJ2-7
abundance: few
v_gene: TRBV5-6
CDR3nt: TGTGCCAGCAGCACCGGGACAGACTACGAGCAGTACTTC
CDR3aa: CASSTGTDYEQYF

d_gene: TRBD1
j_gene: TRBJ2-1
abundance: once
v_gene: TRBV15
CDR3nt: TGTGCCACCAGCGGGACAGGGAGCTCCTACAATGAGCAGTTCTTC
CDR3aa: CATSGTGSSYNEQFF

d_gene: .
j_gene: TRBJ1-1
abundance: .
v_gene: TRBV4-3
CDR3nt: TGCGCCAGCAGCCAACGACAGAACACTGAAGCTTTCTTT
CDR3aa: CASSQRQNTEAFF

d_gene: TRBD1
j_gene: TRBJ2-5
abundance: .
v_gene: TRBV25-1
CDR3nt: TGTGCCAGCAGTGACCACAGGGGAGTAGGGACCCAGTACTTC
CDR3aa: CASSDHRGVGTQYF

d_gene: TRBD1
j_gene: TRBJ1-2
abundance: .
v_gene: TRBV6-5
CDR3nt: TGTGCCAGCAGTTACTCTAAGGGGGCCCCCTATGGCTACACCTTC
CDR3aa: CASSYSKGAPYGYTF

d_gene: TRBD1
j_gene: TRBJ1-2
abundance: .
v_gene: TRBV5-4
CDR3nt: TGTGCCAGCAGCTCGGACAGGGACTATGGCTACACCTTC
CDR3aa: CASSSDRDYGYTF

d_gene: .
j_gene: TRBJ2-7
abundance: .
v_gene: TRBV6-1
CDR3nt: TGTGCCACACTGGGAGGGGGGGCGCGGGAGCAGTACTTC
CDR3aa: CATLGGGAREQYF

d_gene: TRBD2
j_gene: TRBJ2-5
abundance: .
v_gene: TRBV14
CDR3nt: TGTGCCAGCAGCCAACTGGGGACTAGCGGTTGGGAGACCCAGTACTTC
CDR3aa: CASSQLGTSGWETQYF

d_gene: .
j_gene: TRBJ2-3
abundance: .
v_gene: TRBV5-1
CDR3nt: TGCGCCAGCAGCTTCGGAGACACAGATACGCAGTATTTT
CDR3aa: CASSFGDTDTQYF

d_gene: TRBD1
j_gene: TRBJ1-2
abundance: .
v_gene: TRBV6-5
CDR3nt: TGTGCCAGCAGTACGGGACAGGGAACCTACACCTTC
CDR3aa: CASSTGQGTYTF

d_gene: .
j_gene: TRBJ1-3
abundance: .
v_gene: TRBV6-1
CDR3nt: TGTGCCAGCAGTGAAGTAGGGAGCTCTGGAAACACCATATATTTT
CDR3aa: CASSEVGSSGNTIYF

d_gene: TRBD1
j_gene: TRBJ2-2
abundance: .
v_gene: TRBV12-5
CDR3nt: TGTGCTAGTGGTTTGGTACAGGGGGATCCCGGGGAGCTGTTTTTT
CDR3aa: CASGLVQGDPGELFF

d_gene: .
j_gene: TRBJ1-1
abundance: .
v_gene: TRBV5-8
CDR3nt: TGTGCCAGCAGCTTGTACGGGCAGGGCGGTCGGACTGAAGCTTTCTTT
CDR3aa: CASSLYGQGGRTEAFF

d_gene: TRBD2
j_gene: TRBJ2-1
abundance: .
v_gene: TRBV5-8
CDR3nt: TGTGCCAGCACCCTTAGCGGGAGCTCCTACAATGAGCAGTTCTTC
CDR3aa: CASTLSGSSYNEQFF

d_gene: .
j_gene: TRBJ2-3
abundance: .
v_gene: TRBV5-1
CDR3nt: TGCGCCAGCAGGGCGGGGGCTAGCACAGATACGCAGTATTTT
CDR3aa: CASRAGASTDTQYF

d_gene: .
j_gene: TRBJ1-4
abundance: .
v_gene: TRBV5-8
CDR3nt: TGTGCCAGCAGCTTCGTAGGGGCCCTTAATGAAAAACTGTTTTTT
CDR3aa: CASSFVGALNEKLFF

d_gene: TRBD2
j_gene: TRBJ2-6
abundance: .
v_gene: TRBV18
CDR3nt: TGTGCCAGCTCACCGGGGGGGAGTGGGGCCAACGTCCTGACTTTC
CDR3aa: CASSPGGSGANVLTF

d_gene: TRBD1
j_gene: TRBJ1-2
abundance: .
v_gene: TRBV15
CDR3nt: TGTGCCACCAGCAGATTAACGGGGACAGGGGACGGCTACACCTTC
CDR3aa: CATSRLTGTGDGYTF

d_gene: TRBD1
j_gene: TRBJ1-1
abundance: .
v_gene: TRBV6-5
CDR3nt: TGTGCCAGCAGCGTGGGACAGGGCACTGAAGCTTTCTTT
CDR3aa: CASSVGQGTEAFF

d_gene: TRBD1
j_gene: TRBJ1-4
abundance: .
v_gene: TRBV19
CDR3nt: TGTGCCAGTACCTCCACAGGGGGGGGTGAAAAACTGTTTTTT
CDR3aa: CASTSTGGGEKLFF

d_gene: TRBD1
j_gene: TRBJ2-2
abundance: .
v_gene: TRBV6-4
CDR3nt: TGTGCCAGCAGTGAATTGGGCGACAGGGACACCGGGGAGCTGTTTTTT
CDR3aa: CASSELGDRDTGELFF

d_gene: .
j_gene: TRBJ1-1
abundance: .
v_gene: TRBV6-5
CDR3nt: TGTGCCAGCAGTTACTCGAGGCCCCGGGACACTGAAGCTTTCTTT
CDR3aa: CASSYSRPRDTEAFF

d_gene: .
j_gene: TRBJ1-5
abundance: .
v_gene: TRBV12-5
CDR3nt: TGTGCTAGTGGTTTGGTATCGAGTCAGCCCCAGCATTTT
CDR3aa: CASGLVSSQPQHF

d_gene: .
j_gene: TRBJ2-3
abundance: few
v_gene: TRBV5-1
CDR3nt: TGCGCCAGCAGCTTGGCCGAGGCGACAGATACGCAGTATTTT
CDR3aa: CASSLAEATDTQYF

d_gene: .
j_gene: TRBJ2-5
abundance: .
v_gene: TRBV4-1
CDR3nt: TGCGCCAGCAGCCAAGATCAAAGTGGAGGGCAAGAGACCCAGTACTTC
CDR3aa: CASSQDQSGGQETQYF

d_gene: .
j_gene: TRBJ1-6
abundance: .
v_gene: TRBV9
CDR3nt: TGTGCCAGCAGCGTAGAAGGTGGGGGGTCACCCCTCCACTTT
CDR3aa: CASSVEGGGSPLHF

d_gene: TRBD1
j_gene: TRBJ2-7
abundance: .
v_gene: TRBV6-4
CDR3nt: TGTGCCAGCAGTGCCGAACAGGGGTCCTCCTACGAGCAGTACTTC
CDR3aa: CASSAEQGSSYEQYF

d_gene: .
j_gene: TRBJ2-1
abundance: .
v_gene: TRBV27
CDR3nt: TGTGCCAGCAGTCCTAGCGCTAGCTCCTACAATGAGCAGTTCTTC
CDR3aa: CASSPSASSYNEQFF

d_gene: TRBD2
j_gene: TRBJ2-3
abundance: .
v_gene: TRBV6-5
CDR3nt: TGTGCCAGCAGTTACGCGGGGCTAGCGGGAGATACGCAGTATTTT
CDR3aa: CASSYAGLAGDTQYF

d_gene: TRBD1
j_gene: TRBJ2-3
abundance: .
v_gene: TRBV19
CDR3nt: TGTGCCAGTAGTTTACACGGGACAGGGATCGGCACAGATACGCAGTATTTT
CDR3aa: CASSLHGTGIGTDTQYF

d_gene: .
j_gene: TRBJ1-6
abundance: few
v_gene: TRBV6-1
CDR3nt: TGTGCCAGCAGTGACCGGGAAGGGGAGGGTTCACCCCTCCACTTT
CDR3aa: CASSDREGEGSPLHF

d_gene: TRBD2
j_gene: TRBJ2-7
abundance: .
v_gene: TRBV29-1
CDR3nt: TGCAGCGTTTCGGCGGCGGGAGCTTCCTACGAGCAGTACTTC
CDR3aa: CSVSAAGASYEQYF

d_gene: .
j_gene: TRBJ1-1
abundance: .
v_gene: TRBV9
CDR3nt: TGTGCCAGCAGCGTAATCTCCTCGGTCACTGAAGCTTTCTTT
CDR3aa: CASSVISSVTEAFF

d_gene: TRBD2
j_gene: TRBJ2-3
abundance: .
v_gene: TRBV7-2
CDR3nt: TGTGCCAGCAGCTTATCTCGGCTAGCGGGAGCAGATACGCAGTATTTT
CDR3aa: CASSLSRLAGADTQYF

d_gene: TRBD1
j_gene: TRBJ2-7
abundance: .
v_gene: TRBV19
CDR3nt: TGTGCCAGTAGTACGGGACAGGCTAGTGAGCAGTACTTC
CDR3aa: CASSTGQASEQYF